This T cell receptor beta chain was captured in a study of CD8+ T cells in alopecia areata. Sequencing templates came from extracted RNA that was reverse transcribed into cDNA. Clones were sequenced by immunoSEQ multiplex PCR, and TCRdb holds only the in-frame ones, with some missing. The data show about 120,000 clones, with none appearing a single time. With respect to this clone: Its target is unknown. Gene names and germline refer to mouse. The read terminates 4 residues before the CDR3 end, so the remaining end is supplied by the germline J gene.

This CDR3 has 11 amino acids. CDR1 and CDR2 from the germline V gene are MNHDT and YYDKIL. The study, taken as a whole, reports: Compared with mice, patients displayed less clear TCR sharing, possibly for HLA-related reasons.

Input material: lesional skin. The clonotype was recovered from a C3H/HeJ mouse with alopecia areata. This strain's MHC haplotype is H2-k. J is TRBJ2-1 and V is TRBV17; TRBD1 aligns across 7 bases. The CDR3 bases that were read are TGTGCTAGCAGGACAGGGTCT. It specifies CASRTGS. The whole CDR3 sequence reads CASRTGSEQFF.